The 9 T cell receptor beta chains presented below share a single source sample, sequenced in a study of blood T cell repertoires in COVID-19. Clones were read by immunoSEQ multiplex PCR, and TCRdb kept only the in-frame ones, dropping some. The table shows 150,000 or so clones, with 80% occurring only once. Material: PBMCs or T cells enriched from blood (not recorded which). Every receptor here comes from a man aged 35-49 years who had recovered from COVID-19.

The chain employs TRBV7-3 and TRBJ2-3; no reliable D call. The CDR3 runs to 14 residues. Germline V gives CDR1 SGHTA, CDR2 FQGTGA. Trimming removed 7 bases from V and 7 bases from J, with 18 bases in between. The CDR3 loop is CASTSPFLGHTQYF. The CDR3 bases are TGTGCCAGCACCTCCCCTTTCCTAGGTCATACGCAGTATTTT.

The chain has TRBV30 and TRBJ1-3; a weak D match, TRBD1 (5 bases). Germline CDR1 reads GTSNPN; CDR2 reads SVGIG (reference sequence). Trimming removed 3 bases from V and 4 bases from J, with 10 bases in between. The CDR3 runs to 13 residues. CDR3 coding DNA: TGTGCCTGGAGCAGGGAGGCCGGAAACACCATATATTTT. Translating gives CAWSREAGNTIYF. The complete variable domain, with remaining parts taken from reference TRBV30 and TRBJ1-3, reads SQTIHQWPATLVQPVGSPLSLECTVEGTSNPNLYWYRQAAGRGLQLLFYSVGIGQISSEVPQNLSASRPQDRQFILSSKKLLLSDSGFYLCAWSREAGNTIYFGEGSWLTVV.

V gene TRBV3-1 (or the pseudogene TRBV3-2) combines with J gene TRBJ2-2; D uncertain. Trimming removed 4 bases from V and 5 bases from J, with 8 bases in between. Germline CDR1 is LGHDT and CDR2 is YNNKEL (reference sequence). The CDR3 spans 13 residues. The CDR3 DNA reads TGTGCCAGCAGCCTAGGCAGGACCGGGGAGCTGTTTTTT. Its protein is CASSLGRTGELFF.

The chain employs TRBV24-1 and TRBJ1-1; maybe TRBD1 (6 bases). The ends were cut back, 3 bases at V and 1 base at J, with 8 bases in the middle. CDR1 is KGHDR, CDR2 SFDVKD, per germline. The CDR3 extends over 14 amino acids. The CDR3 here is CATSDGQPNTEAFF. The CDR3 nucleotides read TGTGCCACCAGTGATGGACAGCCGAACACTGAAGCTTTCTTT.

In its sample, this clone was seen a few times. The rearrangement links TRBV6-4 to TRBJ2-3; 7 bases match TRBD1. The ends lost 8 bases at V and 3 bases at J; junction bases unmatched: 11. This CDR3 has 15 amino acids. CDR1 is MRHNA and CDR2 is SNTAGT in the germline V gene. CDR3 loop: CASSQTDRYTDTQYF. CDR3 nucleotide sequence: TGTGCCAGCTCCCAAACGGACAGGTATACAGATACGCAGTATTTT.

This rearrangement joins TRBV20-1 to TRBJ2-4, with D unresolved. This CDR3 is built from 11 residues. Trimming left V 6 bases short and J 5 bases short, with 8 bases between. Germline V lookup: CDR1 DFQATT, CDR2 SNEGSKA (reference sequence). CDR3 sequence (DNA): TGCAGTGCCCTCTCCCAAAACATTCAGTACTTC. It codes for CSALSQNIQYF.

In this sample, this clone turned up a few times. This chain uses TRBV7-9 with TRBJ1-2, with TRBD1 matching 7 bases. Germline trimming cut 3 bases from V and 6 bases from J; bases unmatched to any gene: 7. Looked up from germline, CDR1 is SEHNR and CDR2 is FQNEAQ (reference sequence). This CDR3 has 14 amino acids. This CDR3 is CASSLVLDRHGYTF. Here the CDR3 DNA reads TGTGCCAGCAGCTTGGTACTGGACAGGCATGGCTACACCTTC.

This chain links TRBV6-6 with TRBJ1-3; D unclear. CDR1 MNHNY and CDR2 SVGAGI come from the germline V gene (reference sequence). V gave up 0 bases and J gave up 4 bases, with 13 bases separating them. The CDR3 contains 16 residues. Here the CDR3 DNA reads TGTGCCAGCAGTTACTCGGTCACAACGGGGGGAAACACCATATATTTT. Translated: CASSYSVTTGGNTIYF.

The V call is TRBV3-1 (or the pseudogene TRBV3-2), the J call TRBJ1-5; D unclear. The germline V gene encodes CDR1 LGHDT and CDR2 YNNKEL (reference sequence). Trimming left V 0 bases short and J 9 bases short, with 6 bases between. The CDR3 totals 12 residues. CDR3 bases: TGTGCCAGCAGCCAAGATACCGGGCCCCAGCATTTT. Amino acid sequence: CASSQDTGPQHF.